Listed below are T cell receptor beta chains from one sample, sequenced in a study of blood T cell repertoires in COVID-19. Libraries were prepared by immunoSEQ multiplex PCR; TCRdb keeps only in-frame clonotypes and omits some of them. The sample includes fewer than 200,000 clones, approximately 80% of them seen just once. Specimen: peripheral blood. The receptors come from a woman aged 80 or older with COVID-19, enrolled during active disease. CDR3s include the opening cysteine and the closing phenylalanine or tryptophan. D genes are given only for firm matches. Only some rows state a clone size, as once, few, many or a class for expanded clones.

CDR3aa,CDR3nt,j_gene,d_gene,v_gene,abundance
CASSLGWARASGRYTDTQYF,TGTGCCAGCAGTTTAGGTTGGGCCCGGGCTAGCGGGAGGTACACAGATACGCAGTATTTT,TRBJ2-3,TRBD2,TRBV27,-
CASSYAGALQETQYF,TGTGCCAGCAGTTACGCGGGGGCTCTCCAAGAGACCCAGTACTTC,TRBJ2-5,-,TRBV6-2/TRBV6-3,-
CAISEAGQGNQPQHF,TGTGCCATCAGTGAAGCGGGACAGGGGAATCAGCCCCAGCATTTT,TRBJ1-5,TRBD1,TRBV10-3,-
CASSLGTNQNIQYF,TGTGCCAGCAGTCTTGGGACTAACCAAAACATTCAGTACTTC,TRBJ2-4,TRBD2,TRBV27,few
CASSQAPGLGVDEQFF,TGTGCCAGCAGCCAAGCACCGGGACTAGGGGTGGATGAGCAGTTCTTC,TRBJ2-1,TRBD2,TRBV3-1/TRBV3-2,-
CSVARLNQETQYF,TGCAGCGTTGCCCGACTGAACCAAGAGACCCAGTACTTC,TRBJ2-5,-,TRBV29-1,-
CASSLVGGSPYEQYF,TGTGCCAGCAGCTTAGTTGGGGGGAGTCCCTACGAGCAGTACTTC,TRBJ2-7,-,TRBV7-2,-
CASSLRRGGQWNTEAFF,TGTGCCAGCAGCTTAAGGCGGGGGGGACAGTGGAACACTGAAGCTTTCTTT,TRBJ1-1,TRBD1,TRBV7-8,once
CASGSPGTANEKLFF,TGTGCTAGTGGTTCTCCAGGGACAGCTAATGAAAAACTGTTTTTT,TRBJ1-4,TRBD1,TRBV12-5,once
CASSINPGVGGNEQFF,TGTGCCAGCAGCATAAACCCAGGGGTCGGAGGCAATGAGCAGTTCTTC,TRBJ2-1,-,TRBV11-2,once
CAWTWTGSTDTQYF,TGTGCCTGGACCTGGACAGGGAGCACAGATACGCAGTATTTT,TRBJ2-3,TRBD1,TRBV30,once
CASSEFPGPYEQYF,TGTGCCAGCAGTGAGTTTCCAGGGCCCTACGAGCAGTACTTC,TRBJ2-7,-,TRBV2,-
CSVGMGTGGSEQYF,TGCAGCGTTGGGATGGGGACAGGTGGCTCCGAGCAGTACTTC,TRBJ2-7,TRBD1,TRBV29-1,-
CASSRGGTTTEAFF,TGTGCCAGCAGCCGAGGGGGAACTACCACTGAAGCTTTCTTT,TRBJ1-1,-,TRBV7-9,-
CSVDEGRRGGELFF,TGCAGCGTTGATGAGGGCAGGAGGGGCGGGGAGCTGTTTTTT,TRBJ2-2,-,TRBV29-1,-
CASSLDPSGEQFF,TGCGCCAGCAGTTTGGACCCGAGCGGTGAGCAGTTCTTC,TRBJ2-1,-,TRBV5-1,few
CASSSWTGFNYGYTF,TGTGCCAGTAGTTCCTGGACAGGGTTCAACTATGGCTACACCTTC,TRBJ1-2,TRBD1,TRBV19,once
CASSGGGSQPQHF,TGTGCCAGCAGCGGCGGGGGTAGTCAGCCCCAGCATTTT,TRBJ1-5,-,TRBV28,-
CASKGSQGFYSLNTEAFF,TGTGCCAGCAAAGGTTCCCAGGGATTCTATTCCCTAAACACTGAAGCTTTCTTT,TRBJ1-1,-,TRBV2,-
CASSLTVLYGYTF,TGTGCCAGCAGCTTGACAGTACTCTATGGCTACACCTTC,TRBJ1-2,-,TRBV5-5,-